A selection of T cell receptor beta chains follows, all from one sample in a study of T cell changes during pregnancy in multiple sclerosis. Profiled with immunoSEQ multiplex PCR; TCRdb holds only in-frame clones, not every one. The data show tens of thousands of clones, roughly 89% seen once. The sample consisted of CD4+ T cells from peripheral blood mononuclear cells, taken in the first trimester of pregnancy. The origin of the receptors is a female donor with multiple sclerosis, enrolled in a pregnancy study. CDR3s include the opening cysteine and the closing phenylalanine or tryptophan. A D gene is named only where the DNA matches it firmly. The size field is filled for only some rows; it gives once, few, many or a size class.

V gene	J gene	D gene	clone size	CDR3 protein	CDR3 DNA
TRBV15	TRBJ1-5	-	-	CATSLGYRPQHF	TGTGCCACCAGCCTAGGATATCGGCCCCAGCATTTT
TRBV7-2	TRBJ2-5	-	-	CASSSQGMGETQYF	TGTGCCAGCAGCTCTCAGGGTATGGGGGAGACCCAGTACTTC
TRBV5-1	TRBJ2-5	TRBD1	-	CASSWTGVGGETQYF	TGCGCCAGCAGCTGGACAGGGGTCGGGGGAGAGACCCAGTACTTC
TRBV2	TRBJ1-2	-	few	CASSDYRVPNYGYTF	TGTGCCAGCAGTGACTACAGGGTCCCTAACTATGGCTACACCTTC
TRBV27	TRBJ2-7	-	-	CASSSLLPYEQYF	TGTGCCAGCTCTTCTCTACTACCCTACGAGCAGTACTTC
TRBV11-2	TRBJ2-1	-	-	CASSPRGGRLETYNEQFF	TGTGCCAGCAGCCCTCGAGGAGGGAGACTAGAAACCTACAATGAGCAGTTCTTC
TRBV11-1	TRBJ2-7	-	-	CASSPPGQFSYEQYF	TGTGCCAGCAGCCCGCCCGGACAGTTCTCCTACGAGCAGTACTTC
TRBV7-2	TRBJ2-2	TRBD2	-	CASSRGLAGGANTGELFF	TGTGCCAGCAGCCGGGGACTAGCGGGAGGGGCGAACACCGGGGAGCTGTTTTTT
TRBV11-2	TRBJ1-1	-	-	CASSKETVNTEAFF	TGTGCCAGCAGCAAAGAGACAGTGAACACTGAAGCTTTCTTT
TRBV25-1	TRBJ2-2	-	few	CASSEAGTGELFF	TGTGCCAGCAGTGAAGCAGGCACCGGGGAGCTGTTTTTT
TRBV21-1	TRBJ2-7	-	-	CASSKSGTDYHEQYF	TGTGCCAGCAGCAAATCCGGGACGGACTACCACGAGCAGTACTTC
TRBV7-6	TRBJ2-1	TRBD2	-	CASSVVAGTAYNEQFF	TGTGCCAGCAGCGTAGTAGCGGGAACCGCTTACAATGAGCAGTTCTTC
TRBV10-3	TRBJ2-5	-	-	CAISDRQQETQYF	TGTGCCATCAGTGACAGACAGCAAGAGACCCAGTACTTC
TRBV5-5	TRBJ1-1	-	-	CASSLWAGVAFF	TGTGCCAGCAGCTTGTGGGCAGGGGTGGCTTTCTTT
TRBV6-6	TRBJ2-5	-	-	CASSYGHTGEETQYF	TGTGCCAGCAGTTACGGCCACACTGGGGAGGAGACCCAGTACTTC
TRBV18	TRBJ2-7	-	-	CASSPIQGAYEQYF	TGTGCCAGCTCACCAATCCAGGGCGCCTACGAGCAGTACTTC
TRBV29-1	TRBJ1-2	-	-	CSAPTGNYGYTF	TGCAGCGCTCCAACAGGGAACTATGGCTACACCTTC
TRBV27	TRBJ1-4	-	-	CASTSWESGKEKLFF	TGTGCCAGCACCTCCTGGGAGTCTGGGAAAGAAAAACTGTTTTTT
TRBV18	TRBJ2-5	-	-	CASSLYRQETQYF	TGTGCCAGCTCACTTTACAGACAAGAGACCCAGTACTTC
TRBV9	TRBJ2-7	TRBD2	-	CASSVASGSGEQYF	TGTGCCAGCAGCGTAGCTAGCGGGAGTGGCGAGCAGTACTTC
TRBV6-1	TRBJ2-6	-	-	CASSVTWSSGANVLTF	TGTGCCAGCAGTGTGACGTGGAGCTCTGGGGCCAACGTCCTGACTTTC
TRBV12-5	TRBJ2-1	-	-	CASGLITGPTLAGEQFF	TGTGCTAGTGGTTTGATAACAGGGCCCACCCTAGCCGGTGAGCAGTTCTTC
TRBV6-6	TRBJ2-7	TRBD1	few	CASRPRDSAYEQYF	TGTGCCAGCAGGCCGAGGGACAGTGCCTACGAGCAGTACTTC
TRBV7-9	TRBJ2-3	TRBD1	-	CASSLGETGGTDTQYF	TGTGCCAGCAGCTTAGGAGAGACAGGGGGCACAGATACGCAGTATTTT
TRBV27	TRBJ2-1	TRBD2	-	CASSLRLAGGPNEQFF	TGTGCCAGCAGTTTAAGGCTAGCGGGAGGGCCAAATGAGCAGTTCTTC
TRBV19	TRBJ2-7	TRBD2	-	CASSSAGGRYEQYF	TGTGCCAGTAGTTCAGCGGGAGGCAGATACGAGCAGTACTTC
TRBV7-9	TRBJ1-2	TRBD1	-	CASSLSGQGASGYTF	TGTGCCAGCAGCTTGTCTGGACAGGGGGCAAGTGGCTACACCTTC
TRBV4-1	TRBJ2-3	-	-	CASSQDQGRDTQYF	TGCGCCAGCAGCCAAGATCAGGGGCGAGATACGCAGTATTTT
TRBV27	TRBJ2-2	TRBD1	-	CASSSTQGAGELFF	TGTGCCAGCAGTTCGACACAGGGGGCCGGGGAGCTGTTTTTT
TRBV5-4	TRBJ2-7	-	-	CASSLVGGYEQYF	TGTGCCAGCAGCTTGGTAGGGGGCTACGAGCAGTACTTC
TRBV28	TRBJ2-7	TRBD2	-	CASSFMGLAAWEQYF	TGTGCCAGCAGTTTTATGGGACTAGCGGCTTGGGAGCAGTACTTC
TRBV11-2	TRBJ2-1	TRBD1	-	CASSPGQGMNEQFF	TGTGCCAGCAGCCCCGGACAGGGAATGAATGAGCAGTTCTTC
TRBV2	TRBJ1-2	-	once	CASCPGTIGFYGYTF	TGTGCCAGCTGTCCCGGGACAATTGGGTTCTATGGCTACACCTTC
TRBV5-1	TRBJ2-1	-	-	CASNYGRSTSSYNEQFF	TGCGCCAGCAATTACGGTCGGTCAACTAGCTCCTACAATGAGCAGTTCTTC
TRBV6-4	TRBJ1-2	TRBD1	-	CASSGTGGVGGYTF	TGTGCCAGCAGTGGGACAGGGGGAGTCGGTGGCTACACCTTC
TRBV19	TRBJ1-5	-	-	CASSFEGLGNQPQHF	TGTGCCAGTAGTTTTGAGGGCCTGGGCAATCAGCCCCAGCATTTT
TRBV28	TRBJ2-6	-	-	CASSLWEATGANVLTF	TGTGCCAGCAGTTTATGGGAAGCGACTGGGGCCAACGTCCTGACTTTC
TRBV9	TRBJ1-2	TRBD1	once	CASSAGQGARGYTF	TGTGCCAGCAGCGCGGGACAGGGGGCGCGGGGCTACACCTTC
TRBV4-1	TRBJ1-1	TRBD1	-	CASSQVGGQGAAEAFF	TGCGCCAGCAGCCAAGTTGGAGGGCAGGGGGCGGCTGAAGCTTTCTTT
TRBV30	TRBJ2-1	-	-	CAWSAPGAEQFF	TGTGCCTGGAGCGCTCCAGGGGCCGAGCAGTTCTTC
TRBV30	TRBJ1-5	-	-	CAWSVRGQRVSNQPQHF	TGTGCCTGGAGTGTACGAGGGCAGCGGGTTAGCAATCAGCCCCAGCATTTT
TRBV6-5	TRBJ2-1	TRBD1	-	CASRTDRGQHNEQFF	TGTGCCAGCAGGACGGACAGGGGGCAACACAATGAGCAGTTCTTC
TRBV7-9	TRBJ2-1	TRBD2	-	CASSLGASGTYNEQFF	TGTGCCAGCAGCTTAGGGGCTAGCGGGACCTACAATGAGCAGTTCTTC
TRBV6-5	TRBJ1-1	-	-	CASRMGRHTEAFF	TGTGCCAGCAGAATGGGGCGGCACACTGAAGCTTTCTTT
TRBV6-5	TRBJ2-7	TRBD2	-	CASSRTSGKRYEQYF	TGTGCCAGCAGCCGAACTAGCGGGAAGAGGTACGAGCAGTACTTC
TRBV6-1	TRBJ2-1	TRBD2	-	CASSRVAGAYNEQFF	TGTGCCAGCAGTAGAGTAGCGGGCGCCTACAATGAGCAGTTCTTC